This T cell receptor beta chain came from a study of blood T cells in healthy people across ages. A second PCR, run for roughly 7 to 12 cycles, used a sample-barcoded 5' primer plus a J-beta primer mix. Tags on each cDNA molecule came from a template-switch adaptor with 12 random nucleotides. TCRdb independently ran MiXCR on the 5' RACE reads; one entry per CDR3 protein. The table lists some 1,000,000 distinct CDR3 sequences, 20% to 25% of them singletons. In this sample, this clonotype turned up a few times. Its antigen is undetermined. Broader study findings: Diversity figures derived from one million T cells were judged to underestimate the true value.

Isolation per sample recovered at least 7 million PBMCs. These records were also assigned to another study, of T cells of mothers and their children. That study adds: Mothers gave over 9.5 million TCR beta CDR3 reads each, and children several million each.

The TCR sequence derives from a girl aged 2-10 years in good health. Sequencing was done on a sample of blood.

The CDR3: CASSGDLSGGDTDTQYF. In nucleotides, the CDR3 is TGTGCCAGCAGCGGCGACCTTAGCGGGGGCGACACAGATACGCAGTATTTT. This chain links TRBV9 with TRBJ2-3, with 9 bases lining up with TRBD2. With 3 bases clipped from V and 2 bases from J, the junction kept 10 bases outside the gene matches. Germline assignment: CDR1 SGDLS and CDR2 YYNGEE. This CDR3 comprises 17 residues.